This record covers a single T cell receptor beta chain. This entry belongs to a study of blood T cell repertoires in COVID-19. On the study more broadly: From the United States, Italy and Spain came samples of acute and convalescent COVID-19. Nucleic acid was either cDNA or gDNA, and it came from T cells, B-cell-depleted T cells, or PBMCs.

Trimming left V 6 bases short and J 9 bases short, with 11 bases between. The CDR3 sequence is 10 residues long. In germline, CDR1 is GTSNPN, CDR2 SVGIG (reference sequence). TCRdb's copy holds only in-frame clones and misses some; the assay was immunoSEQ multiplex PCR. The data contain about 270,000 clones, roughly 86% of them seen just once; the ten biggest clones take up approximately 9.7%. The receptor comes from a man aged 35 to 55 with active or convalescent COVID-19. V is TRBV30 and J is TRBJ1-2; D perhaps matches TRBD1 (6 bases). Source material: peripheral blood. The CDR3 DNA reads as TGTGCCTGCAGGGGCCCCAGCTACACCTTC. Translated: CACRGPSYTF.